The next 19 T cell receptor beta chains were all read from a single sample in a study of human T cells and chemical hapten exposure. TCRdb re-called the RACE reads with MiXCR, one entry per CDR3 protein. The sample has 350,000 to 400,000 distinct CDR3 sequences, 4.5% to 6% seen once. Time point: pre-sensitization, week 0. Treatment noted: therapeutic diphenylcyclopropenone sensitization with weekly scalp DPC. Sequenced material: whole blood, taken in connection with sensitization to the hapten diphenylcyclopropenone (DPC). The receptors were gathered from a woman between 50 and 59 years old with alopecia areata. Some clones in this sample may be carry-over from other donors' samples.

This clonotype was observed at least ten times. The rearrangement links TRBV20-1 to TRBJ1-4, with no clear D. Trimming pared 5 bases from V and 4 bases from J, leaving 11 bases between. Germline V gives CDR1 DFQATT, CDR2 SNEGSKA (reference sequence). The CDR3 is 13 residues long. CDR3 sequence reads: CSAATGINEKLFF. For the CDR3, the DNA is TGCAGTGCTGCGACGGGGATTAATGAAAAACTGTTTTTT.

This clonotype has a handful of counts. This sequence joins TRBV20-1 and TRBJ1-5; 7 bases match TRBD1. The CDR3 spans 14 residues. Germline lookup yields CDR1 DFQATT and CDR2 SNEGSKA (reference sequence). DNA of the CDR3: TGCAGCTTACGGGGGGCAGGGGGGAATCAGCCCCAGCATTTT. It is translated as CSLRGAGGNQPQHF.

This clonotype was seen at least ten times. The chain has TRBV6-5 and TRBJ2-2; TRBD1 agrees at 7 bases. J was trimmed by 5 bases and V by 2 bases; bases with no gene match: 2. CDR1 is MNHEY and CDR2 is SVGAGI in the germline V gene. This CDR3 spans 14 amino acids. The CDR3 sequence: CASSYPGQTGELFF. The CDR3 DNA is TGTGCCAGCAGTTACCCGGGACAGACCGGGGAGCTGTTTTTT.

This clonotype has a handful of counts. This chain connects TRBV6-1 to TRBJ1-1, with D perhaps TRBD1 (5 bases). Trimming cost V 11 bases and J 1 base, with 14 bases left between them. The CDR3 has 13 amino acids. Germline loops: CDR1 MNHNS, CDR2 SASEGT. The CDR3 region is CAGYMGPNTEAFF. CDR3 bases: TGTGCCGGATATATGGGACCGAACACTGAAGCTTTCTTT.

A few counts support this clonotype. The CDR3 region is CASSQEGNRGREQYF. For the CDR3, the DNA is TGTGCCAGCAGCCAAGAAGGGAACAGGGGGCGCGAGCAGTACTTC. V usage is TRBV14 and J usage is TRBJ2-7, with 9 bases that match TRBD1. The germline CDR1 and CDR2 sequences are SGHDN and FVKESK. This CDR3 is built from 15 residues. The J segment lost 6 bases and the V segment lost 0 bases, leaving 6 bases of the junction unmatched. Using reference TRBV14 and TRBJ2-7 for the parts outside the CDR3, the full variable domain is EAGVTQFPSHSVIEKGQTVTLRCDPISGHDNLYWYRRVMGKEIKFLLHFVKESKQDESGMPNNRFLAERTGGTYSTLKVQPAELEDSGVYFCASSQEGNRGREQYFGPGTRLTVT.

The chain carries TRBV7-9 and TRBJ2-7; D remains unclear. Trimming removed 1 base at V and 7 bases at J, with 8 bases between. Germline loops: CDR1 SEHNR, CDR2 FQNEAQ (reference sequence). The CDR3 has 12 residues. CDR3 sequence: CASSLVCGEQYF. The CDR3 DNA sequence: TGTGCCAGCAGCTTAGTATGTGGGGAGCAGTACTTC.

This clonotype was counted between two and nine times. CDR3 loop: CASSPPQSPNEQFF. CDR3 sequence (DNA): TGTGCCAGCTCACCACCTCAGAGCCCAAATGAGCAGTTCTTC. This chain uses TRBV18 with TRBJ2-1; D gene uncertain. Trimming pared 0 bases from V and 7 bases from J, leaving 10 bases between. The CDR3 contains 14 residues. Germline V gives CDR1 KGHSH, CDR2 LQKENI.

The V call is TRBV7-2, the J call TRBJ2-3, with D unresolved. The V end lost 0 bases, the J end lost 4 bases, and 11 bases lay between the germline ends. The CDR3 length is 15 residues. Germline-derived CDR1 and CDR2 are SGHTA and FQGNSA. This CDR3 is CASSLASAAADTQYF. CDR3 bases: TGTGCCAGCAGCTTAGCGTCCGCGGCAGCAGATACGCAGTATTTT.

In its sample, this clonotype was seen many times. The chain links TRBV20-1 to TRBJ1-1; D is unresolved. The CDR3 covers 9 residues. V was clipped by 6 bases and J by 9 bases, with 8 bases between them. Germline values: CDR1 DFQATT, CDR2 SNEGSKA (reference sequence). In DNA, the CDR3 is TGCAGTGCGGGCGCTCAAGCTTTCTTT. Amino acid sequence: CSAGAQAFF.

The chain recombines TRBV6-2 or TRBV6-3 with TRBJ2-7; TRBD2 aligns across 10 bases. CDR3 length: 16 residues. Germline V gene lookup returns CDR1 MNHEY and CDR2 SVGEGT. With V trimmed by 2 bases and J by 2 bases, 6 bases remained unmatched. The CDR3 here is CASSYPSGGLTYEQYF. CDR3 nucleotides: TGTGCCAGCAGTTACCCTAGCGGGGGACTTACCTACGAGCAGTACTTC.

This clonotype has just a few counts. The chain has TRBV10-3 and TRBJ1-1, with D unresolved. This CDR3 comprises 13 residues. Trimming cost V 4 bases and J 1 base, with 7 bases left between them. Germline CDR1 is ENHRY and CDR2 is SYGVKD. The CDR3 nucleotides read TGTGCCATCAGTGGACAACAGAACACTGAAGCTTTCTTT. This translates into CAISGQQNTEAFF.

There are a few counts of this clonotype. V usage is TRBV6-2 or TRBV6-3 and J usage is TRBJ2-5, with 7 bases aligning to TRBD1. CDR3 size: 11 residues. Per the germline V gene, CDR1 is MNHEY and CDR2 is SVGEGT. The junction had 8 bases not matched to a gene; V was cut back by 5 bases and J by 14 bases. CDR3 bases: TGTGCCAGCAGTCTCGGACAGGCCTGCTACTTC. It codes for CASSLGQACYF.

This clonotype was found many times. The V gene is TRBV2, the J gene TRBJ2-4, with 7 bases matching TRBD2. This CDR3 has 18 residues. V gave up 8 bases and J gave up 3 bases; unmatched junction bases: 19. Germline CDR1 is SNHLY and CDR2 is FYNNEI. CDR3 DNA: TGTGCCAGCTGGGGAGGGCCCAAAAAAGGGGCTAGCAAAAACATTCAGTACTTC. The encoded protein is CASWGGPKKGASKNIQYF.

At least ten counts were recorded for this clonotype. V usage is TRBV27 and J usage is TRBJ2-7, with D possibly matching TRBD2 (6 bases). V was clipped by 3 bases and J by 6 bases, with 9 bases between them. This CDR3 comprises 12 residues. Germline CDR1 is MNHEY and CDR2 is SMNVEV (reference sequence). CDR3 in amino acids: CASSFHGGEQYF. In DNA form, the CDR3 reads TGTGCCAGCAGTTTCCACGGGGGCGAGCAGTACTTC.

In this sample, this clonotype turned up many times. The CDR3 is CASSTRLYEQFF. The CDR3 DNA sequence: TGTGCCAGCAGTACGCGACTTTATGAGCAGTTCTTC. The V call is TRBV6-2 or TRBV6-3, the J call TRBJ2-1; D not resolved. CDR1 MNHEY and CDR2 SVGEGT come from the germline V gene. CDR3 length: 12 residues. Trimming pared 5 bases from V and 8 bases from J, leaving 10 bases between.

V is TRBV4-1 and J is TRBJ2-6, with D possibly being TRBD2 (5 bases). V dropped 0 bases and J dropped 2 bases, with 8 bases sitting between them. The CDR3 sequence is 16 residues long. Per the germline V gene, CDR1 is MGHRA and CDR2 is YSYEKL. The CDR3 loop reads CASSQEGSAGANVLTF. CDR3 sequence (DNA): TGCGCCAGCAGCCAAGAAGGGAGTGCTGGGGCCAACGTCCTGACTTTC.

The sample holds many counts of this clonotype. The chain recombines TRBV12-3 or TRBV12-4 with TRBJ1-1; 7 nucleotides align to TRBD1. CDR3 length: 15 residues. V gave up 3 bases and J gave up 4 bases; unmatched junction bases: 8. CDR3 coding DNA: TGTGCCAGCAGTTTCCTACAGGGGTTTCGCACTGAAGCTTTCTTT. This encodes CASSFLQGFRTEAFF.

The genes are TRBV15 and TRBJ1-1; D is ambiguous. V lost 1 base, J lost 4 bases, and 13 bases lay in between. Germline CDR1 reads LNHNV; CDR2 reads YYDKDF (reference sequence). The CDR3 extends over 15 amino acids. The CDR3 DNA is TGTGCCACCAGCAGAGTCGAAGTAGAGGTCACTGAAGCTTTCTTT. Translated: CATSRVEVEVTEAFF.

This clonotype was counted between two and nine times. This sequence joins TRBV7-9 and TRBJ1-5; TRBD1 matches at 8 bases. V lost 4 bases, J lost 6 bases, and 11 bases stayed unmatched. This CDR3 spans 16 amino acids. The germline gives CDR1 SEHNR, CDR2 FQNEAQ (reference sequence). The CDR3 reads CASSSQDRVGAQPQHF. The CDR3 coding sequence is TGTGCCAGCAGCTCTCAGGACAGGGTGGGCGCTCAGCCCCAGCATTTT.